This TCR beta chain was observed in a study of blood T cell repertoires in COVID-19. Overall study context: Sites in the United States, Italy and Spain provided acute and convalescent COVID-19 samples. From T cells, B-cell-depleted T cells, or PBMCs came the material, which was cDNA or gDNA.

V shed 5 bases and J 1 base; nucleotides not matched to a gene: 6. The CDR3 runs to 15 residues. CDR1 and CDR2 (germline): MNHEY, SVGAGI. In the original processing: Reference gene primers were amplified, and this amplification served to estimate nucleated cell counts. Measured with immunoSEQ multiplex PCR; TCRdb has only the in-frame clones, and not every one. The DNA gave D and trimming, while V, J and clone size come from that table. The sample carries approximately 59,000 clones, approximately 87% recorded once. The chain has TRBV6-5 and TRBJ1-1; the match to TRBD1 covers 8 bases. Input material: peripheral blood. This receptor was identified in a man in his forties or fifties with active COVID-19. DNA for the CDR3: TGTGCCAGCAGTCCACGACAGGGGTGGAACACTGAAGCTTTCTTT. Encoded protein: CASSPRQGWNTEAFF.